These T cell receptor beta chains were read from a single sample in a study of read filtering for tumor transcriptome and immune sequencing. TCRdb fed the reads into MiXCR, producing one record per CDR3 protein. The sample contains approximately 61,000 distinct CDR3 sequences, approximately 20% of which appear only once. The material sequenced was a population of CD138-negative cells sorted from bone marrow. The source is a donor at least 40 years old with multiple myeloma. CDR3s leave out the opening cysteine and the closing phenylalanine or tryptophan.

TRBV20-1	SARDTSTNEKLF
TRBV19	ASSGFGDNEQF
TRBV5-1	ASMGLAGGPGEQF
TRBV7-6	ASSLVPDCKETQY
TRBV7-2	ASSLGPPGLVANEQF
TRBV5-1	ASSFQSLLKDNEQF
TRBV29-1	GVHYGHEQY
TRBV21-1	ASSKGAGLNTEAF
TRBV29-1	TSGEGETQY
TRBV29-1	SVEGTGSAEQF
TRBV7-2	ASTLSSGKNEQF
TRBV15	ATCPLGTNEKLF
TRBV7-9	ASSLGVRDHGLPITYEQY
TRBV19	ASGRLGTGELF
TRBV11-2	ASSLGTNTEAF
TRBV6-2/TRBV6-3	ASSYSRRYEQY
TRBV25-1	ASSDMASGRRSDTQY